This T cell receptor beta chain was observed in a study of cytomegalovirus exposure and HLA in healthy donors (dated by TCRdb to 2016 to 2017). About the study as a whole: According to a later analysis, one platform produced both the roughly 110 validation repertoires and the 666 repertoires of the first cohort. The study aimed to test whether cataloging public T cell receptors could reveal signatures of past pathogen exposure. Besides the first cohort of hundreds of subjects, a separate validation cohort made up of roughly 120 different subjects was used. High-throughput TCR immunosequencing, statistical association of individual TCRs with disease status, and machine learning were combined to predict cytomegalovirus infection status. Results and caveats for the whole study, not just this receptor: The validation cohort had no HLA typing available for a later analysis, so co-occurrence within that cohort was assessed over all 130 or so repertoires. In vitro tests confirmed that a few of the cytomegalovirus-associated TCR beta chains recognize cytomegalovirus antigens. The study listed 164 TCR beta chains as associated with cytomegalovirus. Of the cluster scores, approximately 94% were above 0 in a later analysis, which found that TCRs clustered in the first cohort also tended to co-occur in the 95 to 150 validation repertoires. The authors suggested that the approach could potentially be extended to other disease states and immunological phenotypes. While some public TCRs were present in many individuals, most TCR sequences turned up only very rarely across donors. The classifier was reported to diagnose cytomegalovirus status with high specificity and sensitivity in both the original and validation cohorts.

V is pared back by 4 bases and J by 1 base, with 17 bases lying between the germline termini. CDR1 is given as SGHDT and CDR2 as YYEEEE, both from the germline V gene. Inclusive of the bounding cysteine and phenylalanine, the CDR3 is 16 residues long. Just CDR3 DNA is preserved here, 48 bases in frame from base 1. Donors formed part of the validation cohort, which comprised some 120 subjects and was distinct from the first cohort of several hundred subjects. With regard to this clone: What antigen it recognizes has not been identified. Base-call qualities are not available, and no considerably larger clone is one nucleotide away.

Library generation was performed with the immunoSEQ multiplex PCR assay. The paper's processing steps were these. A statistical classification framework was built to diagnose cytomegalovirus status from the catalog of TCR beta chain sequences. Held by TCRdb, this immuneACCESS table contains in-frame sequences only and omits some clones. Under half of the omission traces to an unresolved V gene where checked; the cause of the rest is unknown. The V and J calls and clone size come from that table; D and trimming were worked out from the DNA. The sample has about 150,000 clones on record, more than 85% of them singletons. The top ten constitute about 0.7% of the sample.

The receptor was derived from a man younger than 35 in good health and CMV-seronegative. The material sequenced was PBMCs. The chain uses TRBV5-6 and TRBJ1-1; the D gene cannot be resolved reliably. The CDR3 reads CASSRPGVGRNTEAFF. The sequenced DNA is TGTGCCAGCAGCCGACCCGGAGTAGGCAGGAACACTGAAGCTTTCTTT.